Listed below are T cell receptor beta chains from one sample, sequenced in a study of cytomegalovirus exposure and HLA in healthy donors. Method: immunoSEQ multiplex PCR; TCRdb's copy keeps in-frame clones and lacks some. Among fewer than 200,000 clones listed, more than 80% were seen once. The sequenced sample was PBMCs. The source is a woman younger than 35 in good health and CMV-seronegative. CDR3s include the opening cysteine and the closing phenylalanine or tryptophan. The D gene is left open where the match is weak. Clone size, where shown, is once, few, many, or a class for clones that have expanded.

>TRBV7-8|TRBJ2-1|TRBD2|.
TGTGCCAGCAGCTCGGGGACTAGCGGGAGTCAAGGTATTACTAATGAGCAGTTCTTC
CASSSGTSGSQGITNEQFF
>TRBV28|TRBJ1-1|.|few
TGTGCCAGCAGTATGGAGGACACTGAAGCTTTCTTT
CASSMEDTEAFF
>TRBV27|TRBJ2-6|TRBD1|.
TGTGCCAGCAGTTCGTCCCGGGACAGGGCCGGGGCCAACGTCCTGACTTTC
CASSSSRDRAGANVLTF
>TRBV28|TRBJ1-1|.|.
TGTGCCAGCAACGATCAGGTTAGGAACACTGAAGCTTTCTTT
CASNDQVRNTEAFF
>TRBV28|TRBJ2-7|.|.
TGTGCCAGCGAATACGCAGGCTACGAGCAGTACTTC
CASEYAGYEQYF
>TRBV28|TRBJ2-7|.|few
TGTGCCAGCCGCCGGGGGACAGATCCCTACGAGCAGTACTTC
CASRRGTDPYEQYF
>TRBV6-5|TRBJ1-2|.|.
TGTGCCAGCAGTAGGCAGGGGAAGGGCTATGGCTACACCTTC
CASSRQGKGYGYTF
>TRBV28|TRBJ2-7|TRBD2|.
TGTGCCAGCAGTTCCTCCCCGGGGGGGCTTTATGAAAAAGCCGACTACGAGCAGTACTTC
CASSSSPGGLYEKADYEQYF
>TRBV28|TRBJ2-7|TRBD2|.
TGTGCCACCGGATCGGGACTAGCGGGCCAAAGCTCCTACGAGCAGTACTTC
CATGSGLAGQSSYEQYF
>TRBV5-1|TRBJ2-2|TRBD2|.
TGCGCCAGCAGCTTGGCCCCTCCGGGACTAGCTTACACCGGGGAGCTGTTTTTT
CASSLAPPGLAYTGELFF
>TRBV5-8|TRBJ2-7|.|.
TGTGCCAGCAGCCTCCGGGACAACTACGAGCAGTACTTC
CASSLRDNYEQYF
>TRBV10-3|TRBJ2-1|TRBD1|.
TGTGCCATCAGTGAGCGGACGGGACAGGGGGCTGAGCAGTTCTTC
CAISERTGQGAEQFF
>TRBV5-6|TRBJ2-7|TRBD2|few
TGTGCCAGCGGCGCTAGCGGGAGTTCCTACGAGCAGTACTTC
CASGASGSSYEQYF
>TRBV13|TRBJ2-5|TRBD2|.
TGTGCCAGCAGCATTAGCGGGAGTGGGGAGACCCAGTACTTC
CASSISGSGETQYF
>TRBV6-1|TRBJ1-5|TRBD1|.
TGTGCCAGCAGTGAAGAGTGGACAGGGCACCAGCCCCAGCATTTT
CASSEEWTGHQPQHF
>TRBV7-3|TRBJ2-1|.|few
TGTGCCAGCAGCTTAAGGGGCGGGGCGGGGACCGGGAGAAATGAGCAGTTCTTC
CASSLRGGAGTGRNEQFF
>TRBV18|TRBJ2-7|TRBD2|.
TGTGCCAGCTCACCACGGGAGGGAGGCGAGCAGTACTTC
CASSPREGGEQYF
>TRBV27|TRBJ2-7|.|few
TGTGCCAGCAGTTTATGGGCAGGGGTTGACGAGCAGTACTTC
CASSLWAGVDEQYF
>TRBV18|TRBJ2-5|.|.
TGTGCCAGCTCAATCCTTAGACAAGAGACCCAGTACTTC
CASSILRQETQYF
>TRBV15|TRBJ1-5|.|few
TGTGCCACCAGCGAGAGTGTACCAGGGCTTGGCCAGCCCCAGCATTTT
CATSESVPGLGQPQHF
>TRBV5-4|TRBJ2-3|TRBD2|.
TGTGCCAGCAGCTCGGGACTAGCGGAGGGCACAGATACGCAGTATTTT
CASSSGLAEGTDTQYF
>TRBV29-1|TRBJ2-1|TRBD2|.
TGCAGCGTTGAAGGATATCTAGCGGCGGATGAGCAGTTCTTC
CSVEGYLAADEQFF
>TRBV2|TRBJ2-1|.|.
TGTGCCAGCCTTGAGGAACTAGCTGCCTACAATGAGCAGTTCTTC
CASLEELAAYNEQFF
>TRBV5-1|TRBJ1-1|TRBD1|few
TGCGCCAGCAGCTTGGGACAGGGGGGCGGTAACACTGAAGCTTTCTTT
CASSLGQGGGNTEAFF
>TRBV27|TRBJ2-2|.|.
TGTGCCAGCAGTACAGGGCGAACCGGGGAGCTGTTTTTT
CASSTGRTGELFF
>TRBV30|TRBJ2-2|.|.
TGTGCCCAGAACCCACGCTCGTCCACAGGATTCGGGGAGCTGTTTTTT
CAQNPRSSTGFGELFF
>TRBV6-4|TRBJ2-3|TRBD2|.
TGTGCCAGCGCAAACCTAGCGGGAGAGGGGGCCCGCGCGCAGTATTTT
CASANLAGEGARAQYF
>TRBV6-4|TRBJ1-5|.|.
TGTGCCAGCAGTGACTCCGACGGGGAACCCCAGCATTTT
CASSDSDGEPQHF
>TRBV5-4|TRBJ1-2|TRBD1|.
TGTGCCAGCAGCTTGGATGACAGGGGCCGGGGCTACACCTTC
CASSLDDRGRGYTF
>TRBV27|TRBJ2-5|.|few
TGTGCCAGCAGTTTAATCGACTCTCCCTTGGGGTACTTC
CASSLIDSPLGYF
>TRBV4-1|TRBJ2-1|TRBD2|.
TGCGCCAGCAGCCTTTTCAGCGGGAGCTCCTACAATGAGCAGTTCTTC
CASSLFSGSSYNEQFF
>TRBV5-1|TRBJ1-1|.|.
TGCGCCAGCAGCCCCACCGGACAGCTGAACACTGAAGCTTTCTTT
CASSPTGQLNTEAFF
>TRBV4-1|TRBJ2-1|TRBD2|once
TGCGCCAGCAGCCTGGGACTACTTGATTCCTACAATGAGCAGTTCTTC
CASSLGLLDSYNEQFF
>TRBV15|TRBJ2-7|.|once
TGTGCCACCAGCAGAGTGAGAACAGGCCTGAACTACGAGCAGTACTTC
CATSRVRTGLNYEQYF
>TRBV19|TRBJ2-6|TRBD2|.
TGTGCCAGTAGTATGATTGCGGGGGTCGGGGCCAACGTCCTGACTTTC
CASSMIAGVGANVLTF
>TRBV5-6|TRBJ1-1|TRBD1|.
TGTGCCAGCAGCTTGCAGGGGGCCTACACTGAAGCTTTCTTT
CASSLQGAYTEAFF